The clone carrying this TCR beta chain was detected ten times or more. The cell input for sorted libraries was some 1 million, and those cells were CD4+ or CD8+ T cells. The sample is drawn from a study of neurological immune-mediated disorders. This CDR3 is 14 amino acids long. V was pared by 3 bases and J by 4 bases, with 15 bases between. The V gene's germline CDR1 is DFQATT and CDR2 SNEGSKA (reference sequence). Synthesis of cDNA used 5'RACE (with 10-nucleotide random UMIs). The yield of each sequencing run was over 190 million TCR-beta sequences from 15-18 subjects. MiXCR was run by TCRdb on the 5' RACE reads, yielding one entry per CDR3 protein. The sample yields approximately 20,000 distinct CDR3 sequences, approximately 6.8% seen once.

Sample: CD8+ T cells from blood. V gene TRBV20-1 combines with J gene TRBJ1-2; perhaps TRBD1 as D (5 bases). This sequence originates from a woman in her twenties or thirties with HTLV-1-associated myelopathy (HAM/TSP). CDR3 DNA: TGCAGTGCTAGTCTGGGGGGGATAAGCTATGGCTACACCTTC. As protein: CSASLGGISYGYTF.